Following are 8 T cell receptor beta chains from one sample sequenced in a study of blood T cell repertoires in COVID-19 (TCRdb year 2020). To prepare the library, the immunoSEQ multiplex PCR assay was applied. TCRdb holds this immuneACCESS table with in-frame rearrangements only. Some clones are missing; in checked studies, unresolved V genes explain under half, and the rest has no known cause. Across this sample there are roughly 100,000 clones, with roughly four fifths seen only once. Clones ranked in the top ten supply 15% of the sample. The sequenced sample was peripheral blood. All receptors derive from a woman over 75 with acute or convalescent COVID-19.

V is TRBV7-2 and J is TRBJ2-3, with 7 nucleotides matching TRBD2. The germline V gene encodes CDR1 SGHTA and CDR2 FQGNSA. After removal of 4 bases from V and 3 bases from J, the junction contained 7 bases not matched to a gene. The length of the CDR3 is 15 residues. CDR3 loop: CASSSQLAATDTQYF. The CDR3 bases are TGTGCCAGCAGCTCCCAGCTAGCGGCTACAGATACGCAGTATTTT.

The chain employs TRBV18 and TRBJ1-5, with a weak D call TRBD1 (5 bases). CDR1 and CDR2 from the germline V gene are KGHSH and LQKENI. The CDR3 sequence is 14 residues long. V lost 4 bases to trimming and J lost 5 bases, with 12 bases between them. CDR3 sequence: CASSLDRNYQPQHF. The CDR3, as DNA: TGTGCCAGCTCACTAGACAGAAATTATCAGCCCCAGCATTTT.

This chain connects TRBV28 to TRBJ2-7; maybe TRBD1 (7 bases). Germline CDR1 is MDHEN and CDR2 is SYDVKM. The CDR3 has 14 residues. V was pared by 6 bases and J by 2 bases, with 14 bases between. The CDR3 loop is CASSLGGQTYEQYF. As DNA, the CDR3 is TGTGCCAGCAGCTTGGGGGGACAGACCTACGAGCAGTACTTC.

The chain recombines TRBV11-2 with TRBJ2-2; 9 bases fit TRBD1. V shed 2 bases, J shed 5 bases, and the junction held 3 bases outside the gene matches. This CDR3 spans 15 amino acids. From germline, CDR1 is SGHAT and CDR2 FQNNGV. The CDR3 loop is CASSLYRGPTGELFF. CDR3 in DNA: TGTGCCAGCAGCTTATACAGGGGGCCAACCGGGGAGCTGTTTTTT.

The table lists this clone with a count of one. The V and J genes are TRBV6-5 and TRBJ1-2; 7 bases match TRBD1. The J segment lost 4 bases and the V segment lost 2 bases, leaving 7 bases of the junction unmatched. CDR3 size: 15 residues. Germline assignment: CDR1 MNHEY and CDR2 SVGAGI. In DNA, the CDR3 is TGTGCCAGCAGTTACGGATACCGGGACAGCTATGGCTACACCTTC. Encoded protein: CASSYGYRDSYGYTF.

The gene calls are TRBV2 and TRBJ2-7; D call uncertain. Germline CDR1 reads SNHLY; CDR2 reads FYNNEI. V was shortened by 7 bases and J by 0 bases, with 10 bases between the two germline ends. This CDR3 has 13 residues. The CDR3 DNA reads as TGTGCCAGCACCCAAGGCGGCTCCTACGAGCAGTACTTC. Residues: CASTQGGSYEQYF.

The rearrangement uses TRBV7-2 and TRBJ2-2; 9 nucleotides match TRBD2. The ends lost 2 bases at V and 5 bases at J; junction bases unmatched: 3. This CDR3 spans 15 amino acids. CDR1 and CDR2 (germline): SGHTA, FQGNSA. The CDR3 nucleotides read TGTGCCAGCAGCTTAATAGCGGGAGTTACCGGGGAGCTGTTTTTT. It yields the protein CASSLIAGVTGELFF.

The chain carries TRBV20-1 and TRBJ1-5; no clear D. The V end lost 3 bases, the J end lost 3 bases, and 12 bases lay between the germline ends. CDR3 length: 14 residues. Germline V gene sequence: CDR1 DFQATT, CDR2 SNEGSKA (reference sequence). CDR3 DNA: TGCAGTGCTAGTTCAGAGGTTGCCAATCAGCCCCAGCATTTT. The encoded protein is CSASSEVANQPQHF.